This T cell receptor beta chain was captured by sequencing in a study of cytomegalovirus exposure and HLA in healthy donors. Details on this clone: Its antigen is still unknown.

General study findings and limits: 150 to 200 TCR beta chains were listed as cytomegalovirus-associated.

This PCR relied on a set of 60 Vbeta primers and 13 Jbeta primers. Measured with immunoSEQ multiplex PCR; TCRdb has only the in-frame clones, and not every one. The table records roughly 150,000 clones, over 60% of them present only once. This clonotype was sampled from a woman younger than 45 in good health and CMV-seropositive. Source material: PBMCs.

Here the CDR3 DNA reads TGTGCCAGCTCACCTAGGACAGGGGTCGGTGAGACCCAGTACTTC. Its protein is CASSPRTGVGETQYF. The chain has TRBV18 and TRBJ2-5, with 9 bases fitting TRBD1. Germline CDR1 KGHSH, CDR2 LQKENI. This CDR3 spans 15 amino acids. J was trimmed by 5 bases and V by 3 bases; bases with no gene match: 7. Using reference TRBV18 and TRBJ2-5 for the parts outside the CDR3, the full variable domain is NAGVMQNPRHLVRRRGQEARLRCSPMKGHSHVYWYRQLPEEGLKFMVYLQKENIIDESGMPKERFSAEFPKEGPSILRIQQVVRGDSAAYFCASSPRTGVGETQYFGPGTRLLVL.